The T cell receptor (beta chain) under discussion was sequenced for a study of response to subunit inactivated influenza vaccine. This CDR3 comprises 12 residues. With 1 base removed from V and 6 bases from J, the gap between germline ends came to 10 bases. CDR1 is SQVTM and CDR2 is ANQGSEA in the germline V gene. This clonotype was recorded a few times. In TCRdb, the RT-PCR reads were re-called with MiXCR into one record per CDR3 protein. The sample records a few hundred thousand distinct CDR3 sequences, 14% being singletons. Sequenced material: PBMCs from blood, taken 12 days after vaccination. This TCR came from a man in his fifties or sixties who received an inactivated influenza vaccine. The rearrangement joins TRBV29-1 to TRBJ2-7, with no clear D. This CDR3 reads CSVEGFVGEQYF. In nucleotides, the CDR3 is TGCAGCGTTGAAGGGTTTGTAGGCGAGCAGTACTTC.